This T cell receptor beta chain was identified in a study of T cell responses to AZD1222 COVID-19 vaccine. V lost 2 bases and J 7 bases, leaving 11 bases between the germline ends. The CDR3 consists of 13 residues. Germline assignment: CDR1 MNHEY and CDR2 SVGAGI. As to this clone: As yet, its antigen is unknown.

Study results and caveats: Increases in Spike-specific TCR breadth and depth were seen after two AZD1222 doses. Clonal diversity was possibly underestimated, and the donors were mostly white British, with more females. Variant regions that are unmutated are reportedly the target of nearly half of spike-specific TCRs.

The data were produced by immunoSEQ multiplex PCR, yet TCRdb's version contains in-frame clones alone and is incomplete. Of over 100,000 clones detected, 85% to 90% appear once; the ten largest clones hold 20% to 25%. Sample: peripheral blood, taken on day 0 of AZD1222 vaccination. The TCR was taken from an adult in good health. This chain links TRBV6-5 with TRBJ1-1; D possibly corresponds to TRBD1 (5 bases). In DNA form, the CDR3 reads TGTGCCAGCAGTTACCGAGACACAGGTGAAGCTTTCTTT. It specifies CASSYRDTGEAFF.